This TCR beta chain was captured in a study of T cells in Graves' hyperthyroidism and ophthalmopathy. Template material for amplifying TCR beta CDR3 regions consisted of RNA transcripts. The TCR CDR3 was amplified in a first-round RT-PCR using the HTBI primer set. Each CDR3 protein is one row after TCRdb ran MiXCR on the multiplex PCR reads. The table includes a few hundred thousand distinct CDR3 sequences, roughly 13% detected once. The length of the CDR3 is 13 residues. Germline CDR1 MDHEN, CDR2 SYDVKM. V was shortened by 6 bases and J by 2 bases, with 11 bases between the two germline ends. Uncontrolled infection, other autoimmune disease, pregnancy and lactation each barred patients from inclusion. The PBMCs were sourced from fresh peripheral blood (around 9.3 ml). This clonotype was seen repeatedly, ten times or more.

This clonotype originated in a middle-aged woman with Graves' ophthalmopathy. This chain uses TRBV28 with TRBJ2-7, with D perhaps matching TRBD1 (6 bases). The sample taken for sequencing was blood. The CDR3 spells CASRNRETYEQYF. In DNA, the CDR3 is TGTGCCAGCAGGAACAGGGAGACCTACGAGCAGTACTTC.